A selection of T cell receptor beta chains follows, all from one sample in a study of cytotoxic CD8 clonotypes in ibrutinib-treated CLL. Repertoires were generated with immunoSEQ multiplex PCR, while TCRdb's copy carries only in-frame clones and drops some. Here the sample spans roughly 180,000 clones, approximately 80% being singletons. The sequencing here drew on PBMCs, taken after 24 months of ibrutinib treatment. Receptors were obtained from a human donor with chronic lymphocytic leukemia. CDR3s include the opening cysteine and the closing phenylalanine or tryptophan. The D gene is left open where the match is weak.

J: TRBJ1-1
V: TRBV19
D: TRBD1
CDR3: CASWRAGGITEAFF
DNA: TGTGCCAGTTGGAGGGCAGGGGGCATCACTGAAGCTTTCTTT

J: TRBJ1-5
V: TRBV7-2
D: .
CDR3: CASSSREGQPQHF
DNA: TGTGCCAGCAGCTCCAGGGAGGGACAGCCCCAGCATTTT

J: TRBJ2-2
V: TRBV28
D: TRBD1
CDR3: CASNRGHTGELFF
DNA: TGTGCCAGTAACAGGGGGCACACCGGGGAGCTGTTTTTT

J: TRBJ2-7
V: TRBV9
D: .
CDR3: CASSVGRGPPYEQYF
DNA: TGTGCCAGCAGCGTAGGGCGGGGACCTCCCTACGAGCAGTACTTC

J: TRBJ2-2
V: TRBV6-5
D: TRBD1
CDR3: CASSRNRGAGELFF
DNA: TGTGCCAGCAGCCGAAACAGGGGGGCCGGGGAGCTGTTTTTT

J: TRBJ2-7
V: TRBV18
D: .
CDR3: CASSPSGLRGSYEQYF
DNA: TGTGCCAGCTCCCCATCCGGGTTACGGGGATCCTACGAGCAGTACTTC

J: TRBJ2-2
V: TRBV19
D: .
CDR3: CASSWQGNTGELFF
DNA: TGTGCCAGTAGTTGGCAGGGCAACACCGGGGAGCTGTTTTTT

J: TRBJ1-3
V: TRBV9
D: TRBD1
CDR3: CASSVGDRRSGNTIYF
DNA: TGTGCCAGCAGCGTAGGGGACAGGCGTTCTGGAAACACCATATATTTT

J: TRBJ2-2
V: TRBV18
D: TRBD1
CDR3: CASSRFGTGEVEELFF
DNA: TGTGCCAGCTCACGATTCGGGACAGGGGAGGTGGAGGAGCTGTTTTTT

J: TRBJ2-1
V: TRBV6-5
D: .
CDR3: CASRNRVHEQFF
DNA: TGTGCCAGCAGAAACAGGGTGCATGAGCAGTTCTTC